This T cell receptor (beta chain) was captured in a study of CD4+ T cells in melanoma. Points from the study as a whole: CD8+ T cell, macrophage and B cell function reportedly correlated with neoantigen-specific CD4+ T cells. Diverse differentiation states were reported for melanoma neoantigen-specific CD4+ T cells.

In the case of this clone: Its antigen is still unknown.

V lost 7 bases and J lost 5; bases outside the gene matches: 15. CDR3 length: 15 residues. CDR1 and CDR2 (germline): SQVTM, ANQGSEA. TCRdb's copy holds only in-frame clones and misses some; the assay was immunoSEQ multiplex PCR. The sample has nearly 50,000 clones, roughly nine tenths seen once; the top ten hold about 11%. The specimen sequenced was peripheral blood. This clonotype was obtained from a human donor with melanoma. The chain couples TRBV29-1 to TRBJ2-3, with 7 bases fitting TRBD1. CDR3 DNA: TGCAGCGCCGAAGAGGGACAGCAACAGAGAGATACGCAGTATTTT. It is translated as CSAEEGQQQRDTQYF.